This TCR beta chain came from a study of identical twins. Regarding the study as a whole: Partial confounding of zero-insertion analyses by invariant MAIT and iNKT cells was possible.

To note about this clonotype: Antigen unknown.

Germline V CDR1 and CDR2: SGHTA, FQGNSA. This CDR3 spans 13 amino acids. MiXCR, run by TCRdb on the 5' RACE reads, gives a single entry per CDR3 protein. The sample lists some 1,600,000 distinct CDR3 sequences, around 33% occurring once. The sequenced material came from cord blood. This rearrangement joins TRBV7-2 to TRBJ2-5, with a possible D match to TRBD2 (5 bases). The end of the DNA is better explained by TRBJ2-7, so the J call may be wrong. The origin of this receptor is a newborn girl in good health. CDR3 nucleotides: TGTGCCAGCAGCTCCTGGAGGATCGGCGAGCAGTACTTC. Protein sequence: CASSSWRIGEQYF.